A selection of T cell receptor beta chains follows, all from one sample in a study of T cell responses to AZD1222 COVID-19 vaccine. The repertoire was sequenced with immunoSEQ multiplex PCR; TCRdb's copy has only in-frame clones and lacks some. The sample has 90,000 to 150,000 clones, about 82% seen once; the top ten hold 15% to 20%. Sequencing was performed on peripheral blood, taken 28 days after the second AZD1222 dose. The origin of the receptors is an adult who received the AZD1222 COVID-19 vaccine. Both conserved end residues are part of each CDR3. The D gene is left open where the match is weak. A clone size is listed for some rows: how often the clone was seen (once, few, many), or a class if it is expanded.

V	J	D	size	DNA	CDR3
TRBV7-2	TRBJ2-1	TRBD2	.	TGTGCCAGCAGCCCACGCATAGTGGCGGGGGGGAATGAGCAGTTCTTC	CASSPRIVAGGNEQFF
TRBV4-1	TRBJ1-5	TRBD1	once	TGCGCCAGCAGCCCAGGACAGGGCGGACAGCCCCAGCATTTT	CASSPGQGGQPQHF
TRBV2	TRBJ2-3	.	.	TGTGCCAGCAACGGAGACCCCCGGAGGTTCTCGGTGACAGATACGCAGTATTTT	CASNGDPRRFSVTDTQYF
TRBV11-1	TRBJ2-3	.	few	TGTGCCAGCAGCTTTTATGGGCAGGGCACAGATACGCAGTATTTT	CASSFYGQGTDTQYF
TRBV20-1	TRBJ2-1	.	few	TGCAGTGCAAGTCCCACTAGCTCTGAGCAGTTCTTC	CSASPTSSEQFF
TRBV27	TRBJ2-2	.	.	TGTGCCAGCAGCCGGGACCCCCACACCGGGGAGCTGTTTTTT	CASSRDPHTGELFF
TRBV14	TRBJ2-7	.	.	TGTGCCAGCAGCCAAGTCCGGGACACAAAAAGCGAGCAGTACTTC	CASSQVRDTKSEQYF
TRBV5-6	TRBJ1-5	.	.	TGTGCCAGCAGCTTGGTAGGAAGCGGCGGGCCCCAGCATTTT	CASSLVGSGGPQHF
TRBV4-3	TRBJ1-1	.	.	TGCGCCAGCAGCCAAGAAAAACAGCTGAACACTGAAGCTTTCTTT	CASSQEKQLNTEAFF
TRBV9	TRBJ2-7	.	.	TGTGCCAGCAGCGTCGACGGAACCTACGAGCAGTACTTC	CASSVDGTYEQYF
TRBV7-8	TRBJ2-1	.	few	TGTGCCAGCAGCTTAAGGCGGGTCAACTCCTACAATGAGCAGTTCTTC	CASSLRRVNSYNEQFF
TRBV18	TRBJ2-4	TRBD2	.	TGTGCCAGCTCACCACCGGAGCTAGCGGGGCAAAACATTCAGTACTTC	CASSPPELAGQNIQYF
TRBV7-2	TRBJ2-5	.	.	TGTGCCAGCAGCTTACAGACAAGGTCCCAAGAGACCCAGTACTTC	CASSLQTRSQETQYF
TRBV7-8	TRBJ2-7	.	.	TGTGCCAGCAGCACCGGTAACAGGGCTCTCTCCTACGAGCAGTACTTC	CASSTGNRALSYEQYF
TRBV10-3	TRBJ2-1	.	.	TGTGCCACACAGAGGGGCGATGAGCAGTTCTTC	CATQRGDEQFF
TRBV27	TRBJ1-5	.	few	TGTGCCAGCAGTTGGGACGCCTCTGGCAATCAGCCCCAGCATTTT	CASSWDASGNQPQHF
TRBV7-9	TRBJ2-1	.	.	TGCACCCCCGACCGGGTTTACAATGAGCAGTTCTTC	CTPDRVYNEQFF
TRBV3-1/TRBV3-2	TRBJ2-2	.	few	TGTGCCAGCAGCCAAGACGGGAACACCGGGGAGCTGTTTTTT	CASSQDGNTGELFF
TRBV7-8	TRBJ2-1	.	once	TGTGCCAGCAGCGTTTTCGGGGAAATTTTGGGCAATGAGCAGTTCTTC	CASSVFGEILGNEQFF
TRBV5-5	TRBJ2-1	TRBD2	.	TGTGCCAGCAGCTTGGGTCCCACTAGCGGGAGAGGGTATGAGCAGTTCTTC	CASSLGPTSGRGYEQFF
TRBV4-1	TRBJ1-1	.	.	TGCGCCAGCAGCCAAATTTCAGAGAACACTGAAGCTTTCTTT	CASSQISENTEAFF
TRBV6-5	TRBJ2-7	TRBD2	.	TGTGCCAGCAGTTACCTCCGGACTAGCGGAACCTACGAGCAGTACTTC	CASSYLRTSGTYEQYF
TRBV10-3	TRBJ1-5	TRBD1	once	TGTGCCATCTCCCAGGGGGCGAACAATCAGCCCCAGCATTTT	CAISQGANNQPQHF
TRBV7-8	TRBJ1-1	.	.	TGTGCCAGCAGCTTAGTGGGTTGGGGGAACACTGAAGCTTTCTTT	CASSLVGWGNTEAFF
TRBV28	TRBJ1-3	TRBD1	.	TGTGCCAGCAGTCCTTACCGGGACAGAGCTGGAAACACCATATATTTT	CASSPYRDRAGNTIYF
TRBV5-6	TRBJ1-4	.	.	TGTGCCAGCAGCTTGTGGGGGGGCGATGAAAAACTGTTTTTT	CASSLWGGDEKLFF